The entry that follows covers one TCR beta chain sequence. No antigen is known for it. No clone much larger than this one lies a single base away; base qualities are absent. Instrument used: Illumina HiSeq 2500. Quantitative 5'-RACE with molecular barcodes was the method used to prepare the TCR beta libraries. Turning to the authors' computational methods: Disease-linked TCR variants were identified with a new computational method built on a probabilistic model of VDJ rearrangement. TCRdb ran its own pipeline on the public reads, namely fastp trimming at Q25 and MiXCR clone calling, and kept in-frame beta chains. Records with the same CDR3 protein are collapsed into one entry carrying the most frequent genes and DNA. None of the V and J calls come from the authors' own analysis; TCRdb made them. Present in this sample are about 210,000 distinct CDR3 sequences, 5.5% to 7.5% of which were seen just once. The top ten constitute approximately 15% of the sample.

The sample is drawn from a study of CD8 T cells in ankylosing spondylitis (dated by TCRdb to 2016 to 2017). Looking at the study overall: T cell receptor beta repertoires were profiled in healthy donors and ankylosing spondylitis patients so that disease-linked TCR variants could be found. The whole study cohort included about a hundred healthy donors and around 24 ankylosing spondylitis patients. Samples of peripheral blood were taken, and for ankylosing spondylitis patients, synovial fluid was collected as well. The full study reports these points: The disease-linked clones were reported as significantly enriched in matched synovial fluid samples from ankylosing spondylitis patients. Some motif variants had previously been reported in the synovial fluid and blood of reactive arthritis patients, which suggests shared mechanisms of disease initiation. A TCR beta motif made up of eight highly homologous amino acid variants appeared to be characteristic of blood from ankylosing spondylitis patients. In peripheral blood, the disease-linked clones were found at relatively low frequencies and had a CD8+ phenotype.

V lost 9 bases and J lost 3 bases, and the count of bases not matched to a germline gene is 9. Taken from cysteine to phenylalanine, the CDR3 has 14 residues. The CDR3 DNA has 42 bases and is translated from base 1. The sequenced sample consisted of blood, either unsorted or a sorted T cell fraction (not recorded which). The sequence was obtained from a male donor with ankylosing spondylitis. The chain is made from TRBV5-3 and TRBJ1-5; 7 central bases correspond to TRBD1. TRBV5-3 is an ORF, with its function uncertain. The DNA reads TGTGCCATGAGCTCGGGACAGCTCAATCAGCCCCAGCATTTT. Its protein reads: CAMSSGQLNQPQHF.